This T cell receptor beta chain stems from a study of shared clonotypes between healthy human individuals. Study at large: Donor ages ranged 18 to 49 years: a couple of women, a few men. Each donor contributed plates that comprised three CD4 naive, three CD4 memory, two CD8 naive and one CD8 memory.

CD4+ cells underwent separation, giving CD45RA+ naive and CD45RA-negative memory subsets. The data were produced by immunoSEQ multiplex PCR, yet TCRdb's version contains in-frame clones alone and is incomplete. The data show approximately 940,000 clones, with approximately 80% seen just once and roughly 1.5% held by the top ten. The study, taken as a whole, reports: Rarefaction gave evidence that sorted-subset sequencing remained incomplete despite large depth.

This clone was observed a few times. Its antigen remains unidentified. V trimming: 5 bases; J trimming: 0 bases; junction bases outside the gene matches: 8. The CDR3 consists of 16 residues. The germline gives CDR1 LNHDA, CDR2 SQIVND (reference sequence). This TCR came from a man aged 18 to 30 in good health. The chain joins TRBV19 to TRBJ1-2; the match to TRBD1 covers 8 bases. The material sequenced was memory CD4+ T cells sorted from blood. Documented subset: CD45RA-negative fraction. In nucleotides, the CDR3 is TGTGCCAGTAGTCCCTGGACAGGGCCCTCTAACTATGGCTACACCTTC. This sequence encodes CASSPWTGPSNYGYTF.